Shown below are 14 T cell receptor beta chains from a single sample sequenced in a study of blood T cells in healthy people across ages. A second PCR of about 7 to 12 cycles used a sample-barcoded 5' primer and a J-beta primer mix. TCRdb fed the 5' RACE reads into MiXCR, producing one record per CDR3 protein. The table includes around 820,000 distinct CDR3 sequences, around 25% detected once. This same sample was also part of a study on T cells of mothers and their children.

The sequencing sample was made of blood. These receptors were taken from a boy between 10 and 17 years old in good health.

This chain links TRBV10-2 with TRBJ1-5, with a weak D call TRBD1 (6 bases). Germline assignment: CDR1 WSHSY and CDR2 SAAADI. The CDR3 is 18 amino acids. V lost 8 bases to trimming and J lost 2 bases, with 25 bases between them. The CDR3 bases are TGCGCCAGCGGGGATGGAGGGGCCAGGGGTCATGGCAATCAGCCCCAGCATTTT. Translated: CASGDGGARGHGNQPQHF.

This clonotype has only a few counts. This chain uses TRBV5-6 with TRBJ1-5; D unclear. CDR1 SGHDT and CDR2 YYEEEE come from the germline V gene. The CDR3 contains 16 residues. The V and J ends lost 2 bases and 3 bases respectively, with 15 bases between them. This CDR3 is CASSLRQLDHNQPQHF. The DNA for the CDR3 is TGTGCCAGCAGCTTAAGGCAGCTAGACCACAATCAGCCCCAGCATTTT.

The rearrangement links TRBV6-2 or TRBV6-3 to TRBJ2-2, with no clear D. CDR3 size: 16 residues. The V end was cut by 4 bases, the J end by 0 bases, with 12 bases between. CDR1 and CDR2 from the germline V gene are MNHEY and SVGEGT. The CDR3 DNA reads as TGTGCCAGCAGTTCAGTTATACGTGCGAACACCGGGGAGCTGTTTTTT. Protein: CASSSVIRANTGELFF.

This clonotype was seen a few times. V usage is TRBV6-2 or TRBV6-3 and J usage is TRBJ2-5; D could derive from TRBD1 or TRBD2 (6 bases each). The CDR3 spans 16 residues. Trimming cost V 2 bases and J 5 bases, with 18 bases left between them. CDR1 is MNHEY, CDR2 SVGEGT, per germline. The CDR3 is CASSYDPGRGRETQYF. CDR3 nucleotide sequence: TGTGCCAGCAGTTACGATCCGGGCCGGGGGCGGGAGACCCAGTACTTC.

The chain employs TRBV7-2 and TRBJ2-7, with 10 bases that match TRBD2. J lost 1 base, V lost 0 bases, and 6 bases had no gene match. This CDR3 has 17 residues. Germline CDR1 SGHTA, CDR2 FQGNSA. The CDR3 loop reads CASSLALAGDGSYEQYF. The DNA of the CDR3 is TGTGCCAGCAGCTTAGCTCTAGCGGGAGACGGATCCTACGAGCAGTACTTC. Full variable domain (remainder filled in from reference TRBV7-2 and TRBJ2-7): GAGVSQSPSNKVTEKGKDVELRCDPISGHTALYWYRQSLGQGLEFLIYFQGNSAPDKSGLPSDRFSAERTGGSVSTLTIQRTQQEDSAVYLCASSLALAGDGSYEQYFGPGTRLTVT.

V usage is TRBV5-5 and J usage is TRBJ1-4, with D possibly TRBD1 on 5 matching bases. The CDR3 has 14 amino acids. CDR1 is SGHKS and CDR2 is YYEKEE in the germline V gene (reference sequence). The ends were cut back, 5 bases at V and 7 bases at J, with 15 bases in the middle. The CDR3 protein is CASRGTGFSEKLFF. The CDR3 DNA reads TGTGCCAGCAGAGGGACCGGGTTTAGTGAAAAACTGTTTTTT.

The chain is built from TRBV11-2 and TRBJ2-7; TRBD2 matches 8 bases. V shed 0 bases and J 5 bases; nucleotides not matched to a gene: 6. The CDR3 spans 15 residues. Looked up from germline, CDR1 is SGHAT and CDR2 is FQNNGV. As DNA, the CDR3 is TGTGCCAGCAGCTTAGACGGGAGGGCGTTGGACGAGCAGTACTTC. Protein: CASSLDGRALDEQYF.

This clonotype was detected only a few times. CDR3 in amino acids: CASSPRTSGTSYNEQFF. The DNA for the CDR3 is TGCGCCAGCAGCCCTAGGACTAGCGGGACGTCCTACAATGAGCAGTTCTTC. The chain has TRBV5-1 and TRBJ2-1, with TRBD2 matching over 12 bases. This CDR3 spans 17 amino acids. CDR1 is SGHRS, CDR2 YFSETQ, per germline. V lost 4 bases to trimming and J lost 1 base; unmatched junction nucleotides: 6.

The chain has TRBV7-2 and TRBJ1-4; D possibly corresponds to TRBD1 (6 bases). Trimming left V 1 base short and J 8 bases short, with 14 bases between. The germline V gene encodes CDR1 SGHTA and CDR2 FQGNSA. This CDR3 has 15 amino acids. The CDR3 loop is CASSLVGGREEKLFF. CDR3 DNA: TGTGCCAGCAGCTTAGTAGGGGGACGGGAAGAAAAACTGTTTTTT.

This clonotype has more than one count but fewer than ten. Since the CDR3 does not end with the conserved phenylalanine or tryptophan, this likely comes from a read error. V gene TRBV5-1 combines with J gene TRBJ1-1, with a weak D call TRBD1 (5 bases). Trimming removed 6 bases at V and 6 bases at J, with 15 bases between. The CDR3 is made up of 13 amino acids. Germline assignment: CDR1 SGHRS and CDR2 YFSETQ. In DNA form, the CDR3 reads TGCGCCAGCACTTTTGCGGGGGTAGCTGAAGCTTTCCTT. Protein: CASTFAGVAEAFL.

In its sample, this clonotype was seen a few times. The gene calls are TRBV7-9 and TRBJ1-1; possible D gene TRBD1, 5 bases. Germline V gives CDR1 SEHNR, CDR2 FQNEAQ (reference sequence). This CDR3 is built from 14 residues. V lost 2 bases and J lost 4, with 11 bases in between. The CDR3 reads CASSLTAGPTEAFF. Written as DNA, the CDR3 is TGTGCCAGCAGCTTAACGGCAGGGCCCACTGAAGCTTTCTTT.

The chain uses TRBV7-9 and TRBJ2-5; no clear D. The CDR3 contains 12 residues. CDR1 SEHNR and CDR2 FQNEAQ come from the germline V gene (reference sequence). Trimming removed 8 bases from V and 3 bases from J, with 10 bases in between. The CDR3 here is CASDAGEETQYF. The CDR3 coding sequence is TGTGCCAGCGATGCTGGAGAAGAGACCCAGTACTTC.

The sample holds a few counts of this clonotype. The V gene is TRBV7-9, the J gene TRBJ2-7; D might be TRBD1 (5 bases). The CDR3 consists of 13 residues. V was cut by 7 bases and J by 3 bases, with 13 bases left in between. Per germline, CDR1 SEHNR and CDR2 FQNEAQ (reference sequence). The CDR3 bases are TGTGCCAGCACCGAGGAAGGGGTCTACGAGCAGTACTTC. Translating it yields CASTEEGVYEQYF. Based on the CDR3 plus reference TRBV7-9 and TRBJ2-7, the full variable domain is DTGVSQNPRHKITKRGQNVTFRCDPISEHNRLYWYRQTLGQGPEFLTYFQNEAQLEKSRLLSDRFSAERPKGSFSTLEIQRTEQGDSAMYLCASTEEGVYEQYFGPGTRLTVT.

This clonotype was counted only a few times. The chain employs TRBV7-2 and TRBJ1-3; 9 nucleotides match TRBD1. This CDR3 contains 15 residues. CDR1 and CDR2 (germline): SGHTA, FQGNSA. The ends lost 1 base at V and 7 bases at J; junction bases unmatched: 5. CDR3 sequence (DNA): TGTGCCAGCAGCTTAGGAGGGACAGGGCCGAACACCATATATTTT. Amino acid sequence: CASSLGGTGPNTIYF.